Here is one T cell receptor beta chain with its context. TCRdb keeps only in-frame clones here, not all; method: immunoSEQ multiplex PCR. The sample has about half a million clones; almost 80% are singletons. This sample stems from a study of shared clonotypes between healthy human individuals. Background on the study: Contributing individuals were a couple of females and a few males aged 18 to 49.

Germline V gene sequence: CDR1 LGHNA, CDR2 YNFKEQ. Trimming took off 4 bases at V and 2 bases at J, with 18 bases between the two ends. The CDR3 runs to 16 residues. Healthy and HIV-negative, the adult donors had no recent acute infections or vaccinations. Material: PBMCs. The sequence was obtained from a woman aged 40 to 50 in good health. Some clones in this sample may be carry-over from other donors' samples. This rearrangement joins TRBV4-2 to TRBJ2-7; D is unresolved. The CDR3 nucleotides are TGTGCCAGCAGCCCTACCTCCTTTTTGAGAACCTACGAGCAGTACTTC. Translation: CASSPTSFLRTYEQYF.